This T cell receptor (beta chain) appears in the sequencing data of a study of OX40 agonist ivuxolimab in advanced cancers. For the study at large: Patients received intravenous ivuxolimab every 2 weeks at 0.01 to 10 mg/kg. Study outcomes and limitations: In the 0.1-3.0 mg/kg groups, partial responders showed among the lowest expansion.

Sequencing used immunoSEQ multiplex PCR; TCRdb keeps in-frame clones, though not all of them. The top ten hold over 7% of the sample, which has some 48,000 clones, nearly 80% seen once. There are 16 residues in the CDR3. With 4 bases clipped from V and 6 bases from J, the junction kept 9 bases outside the gene matches. Germline CDR1 reads ENHRY; CDR2 reads SYGVKD. As concerns this clone: The target antigen is unknown.

The chain combines TRBV10-3 with TRBJ2-2; 9 nucleotides agree with TRBD2. The TCR comes from an adult with an advanced solid tumor such as melanoma, head and neck, liver or kidney cancer. This specimen consisted of CD4+ or CD8+ T cells sorted from blood, obtained in a trial of the OX40 agonist ivuxolimab. CDR3 coding DNA: TGTGCCATCAGTGCCTATAGCGGGAGTCCCGCCGGGGAGCTGTTTTTT. The encoded protein is CAISAYSGSPAGELFF.